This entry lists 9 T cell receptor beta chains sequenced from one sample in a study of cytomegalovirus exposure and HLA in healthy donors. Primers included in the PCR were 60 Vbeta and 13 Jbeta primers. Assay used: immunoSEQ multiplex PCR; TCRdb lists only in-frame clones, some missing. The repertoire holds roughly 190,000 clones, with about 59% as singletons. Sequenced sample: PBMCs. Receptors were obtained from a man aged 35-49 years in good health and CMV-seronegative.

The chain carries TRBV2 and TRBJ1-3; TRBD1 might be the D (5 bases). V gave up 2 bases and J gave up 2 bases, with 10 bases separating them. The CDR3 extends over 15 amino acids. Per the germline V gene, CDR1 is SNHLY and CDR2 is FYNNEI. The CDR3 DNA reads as TGTGCCAGCAGTGAAATCAGGGTACCTGGAAACACCATATATTTT. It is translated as CASSEIRVPGNTIYF.

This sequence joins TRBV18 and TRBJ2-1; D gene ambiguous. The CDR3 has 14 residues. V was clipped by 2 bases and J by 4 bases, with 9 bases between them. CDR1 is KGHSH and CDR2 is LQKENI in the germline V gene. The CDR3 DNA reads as TGTGCCAGCTCACCAGGTCCCCTATACAATGAGCAGTTCTTC. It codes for CASSPGPLYNEQFF. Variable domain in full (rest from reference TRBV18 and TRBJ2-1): NAGVMQNPRHLVRRRGQEARLRCSPMKGHSHVYWYRQLPEEGLKFMVYLQKENIIDESGMPKERFSAEFPKEGPSILRIQQVVRGDSAAYFCASSPGPLYNEQFFGPGTRLTVL.

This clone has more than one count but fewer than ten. CDR3 amino acids: CASSVRVSGRPVEQYF. For the CDR3, the DNA is TGTGCCAGCAGTGTCCGCGTCAGCGGGAGGCCGGTGGAGCAGTACTTC. The rearrangement uses TRBV2 and TRBJ2-7, with TRBD2 matching 9 bases. The CDR3 runs 16 residues. V was pared by 4 bases and J by 7 bases, with 14 bases of the junction left unmatched. CDR1 SNHLY and CDR2 FYNNEI come from the germline V gene.

CDR3 sequence: CASSQDHESNYEQYF. CDR3 sequence (DNA): TGCGCCAGCAGCCAAGATCATGAGTCCAACTACGAGCAGTACTTC. V gene TRBV4-3 combines with J gene TRBJ2-7; no firm D call. Germline CDR1 is LGHNA and CDR2 is YSLEER. This CDR3 is 15 amino acids long. The germline V and J ends were trimmed by 0 bases and 3 bases, with 12 bases remaining between them.

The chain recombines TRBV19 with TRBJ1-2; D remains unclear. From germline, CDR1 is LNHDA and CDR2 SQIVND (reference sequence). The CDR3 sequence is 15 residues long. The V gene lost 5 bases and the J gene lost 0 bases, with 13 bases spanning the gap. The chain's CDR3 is CASSSGKKTNYGYTF. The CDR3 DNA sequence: TGTGCCAGTAGTTCCGGGAAGAAAACTAACTATGGCTACACCTTC.

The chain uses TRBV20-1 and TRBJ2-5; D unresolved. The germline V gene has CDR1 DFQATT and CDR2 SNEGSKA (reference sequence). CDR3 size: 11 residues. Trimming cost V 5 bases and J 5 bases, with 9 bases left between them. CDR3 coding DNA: TGCAGTGCTCCCCTTCCTGAGACCCAGTACTTC. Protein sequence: CSAPLPETQYF.

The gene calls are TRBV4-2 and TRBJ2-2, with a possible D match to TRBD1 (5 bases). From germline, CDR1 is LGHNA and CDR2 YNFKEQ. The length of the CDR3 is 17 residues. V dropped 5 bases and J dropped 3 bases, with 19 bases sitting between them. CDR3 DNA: TGTGCCAGCAGCTATGGCATAGGGGCCTCAGACACCGGGGAGCTGTTTTTT. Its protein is CASSYGIGASDTGELFF.

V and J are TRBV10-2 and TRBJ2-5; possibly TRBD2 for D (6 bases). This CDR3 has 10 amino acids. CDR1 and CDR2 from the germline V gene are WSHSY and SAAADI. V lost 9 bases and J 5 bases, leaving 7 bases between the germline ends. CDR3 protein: CASGGETQYF. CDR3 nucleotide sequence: TGCGCCAGTGGGGGGGAGACCCAGTACTTC.

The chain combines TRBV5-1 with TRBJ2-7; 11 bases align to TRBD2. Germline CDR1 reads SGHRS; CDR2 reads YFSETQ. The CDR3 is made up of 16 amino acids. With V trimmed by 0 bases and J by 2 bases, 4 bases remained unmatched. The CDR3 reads CASSLAATSGAYEQYF. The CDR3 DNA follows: TGCGCCAGCAGCTTGGCTGCGACTAGCGGGGCCTACGAGCAGTACTTC.